The clone carrying this T cell receptor beta chain was counted many times. These data come from a study of blood T cells in healthy people across ages. With a J-beta primer mix and a sample-barcoded 5' primer, a second PCR ran about 7 to 12 cycles. TCRdb reprocessed the 5' RACE reads via MiXCR and lists one record per CDR3 protein. The table has approximately 810,000 distinct CDR3 sequences, about 36% seen once; the top ten hold 10% to 15%. From germline, CDR1 is MGHRA and CDR2 YSYEKL. V lost 1 base, J lost 8 bases, and 9 bases lay in between. The CDR3 length is 14 residues. This sequence originates from a man between 18 and 29 years old in good health. The chain couples TRBV4-1 to TRBJ1-6; D is unclear. The specimen sequenced was blood. CDR3: CASSQGRGDSPLHF. The CDR3 nucleotides read TGCGCCAGCAGCCAAGGACGCGGGGATTCACCCCTCCACTTT.